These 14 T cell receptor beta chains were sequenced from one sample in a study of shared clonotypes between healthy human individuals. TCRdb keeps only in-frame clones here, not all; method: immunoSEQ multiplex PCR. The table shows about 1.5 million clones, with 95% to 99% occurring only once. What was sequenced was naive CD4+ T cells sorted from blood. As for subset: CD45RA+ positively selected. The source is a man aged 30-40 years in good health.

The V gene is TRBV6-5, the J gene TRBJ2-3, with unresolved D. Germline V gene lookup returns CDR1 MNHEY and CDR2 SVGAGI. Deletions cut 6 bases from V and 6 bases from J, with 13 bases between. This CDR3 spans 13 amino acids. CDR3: CASSPRYRDTQYF. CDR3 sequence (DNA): TGTGCCAGCAGCCCTCGTTATCGGGATACGCAGTATTTT.

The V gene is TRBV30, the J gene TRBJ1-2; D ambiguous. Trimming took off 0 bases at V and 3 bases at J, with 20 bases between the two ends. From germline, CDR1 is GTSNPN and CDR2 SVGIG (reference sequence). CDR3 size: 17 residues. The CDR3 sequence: CAWSVPPRTVRYYGYTF. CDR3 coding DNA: TGTGCCTGGAGTGTACCCCCCCGGACGGTACGCTACTATGGCTACACCTTC. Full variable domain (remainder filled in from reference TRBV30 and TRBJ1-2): SQTIHQWPATLVQPVGSPLSLECTVEGTSNPNLYWYRQAAGRGLQLLFYSVGIGQISSEVPQNLSASRPQDRQFILSSKKLLLSDSGFYLCAWSVPPRTVRYYGYTFGSGTRLTVV.

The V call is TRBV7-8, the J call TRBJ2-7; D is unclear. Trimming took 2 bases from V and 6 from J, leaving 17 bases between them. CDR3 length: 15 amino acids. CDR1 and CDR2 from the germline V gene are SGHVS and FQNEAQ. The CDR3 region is CASSLNGVPTREQYF. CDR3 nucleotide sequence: TGTGCCAGCAGCTTAAATGGCGTGCCAACTCGCGAGCAGTACTTC.

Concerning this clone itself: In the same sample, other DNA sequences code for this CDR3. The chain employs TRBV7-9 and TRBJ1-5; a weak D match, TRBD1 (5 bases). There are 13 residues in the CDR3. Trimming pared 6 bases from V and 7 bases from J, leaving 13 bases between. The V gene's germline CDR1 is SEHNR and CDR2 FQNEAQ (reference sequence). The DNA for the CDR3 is TGTGCCAGCAGTTTGGGGGGTGAACAGCCCCAGCATTTT. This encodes CASSLGGEQPQHF.

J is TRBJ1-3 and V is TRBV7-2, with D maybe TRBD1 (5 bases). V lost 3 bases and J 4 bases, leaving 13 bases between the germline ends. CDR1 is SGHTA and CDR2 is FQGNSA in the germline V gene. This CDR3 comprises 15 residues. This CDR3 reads CASSLEAGAGNTIYF. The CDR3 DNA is TGTGCCAGCAGCTTGGAGGCCGGGGCAGGAAACACCATATATTTT.

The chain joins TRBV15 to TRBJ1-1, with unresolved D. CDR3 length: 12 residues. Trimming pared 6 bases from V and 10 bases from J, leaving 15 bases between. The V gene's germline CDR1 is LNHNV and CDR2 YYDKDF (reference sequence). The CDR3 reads CATRENEQLAFF. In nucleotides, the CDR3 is TGTGCCACCAGAGAAAACGAACAGCTAGCTTTCTTT.

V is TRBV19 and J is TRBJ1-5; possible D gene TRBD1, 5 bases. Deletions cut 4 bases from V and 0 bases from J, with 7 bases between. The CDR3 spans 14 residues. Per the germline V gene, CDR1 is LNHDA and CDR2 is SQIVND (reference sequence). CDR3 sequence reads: CASSTGNSNQPQHF. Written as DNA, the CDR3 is TGTGCCAGTAGTACAGGGAATAGCAATCAGCCCCAGCATTTT.

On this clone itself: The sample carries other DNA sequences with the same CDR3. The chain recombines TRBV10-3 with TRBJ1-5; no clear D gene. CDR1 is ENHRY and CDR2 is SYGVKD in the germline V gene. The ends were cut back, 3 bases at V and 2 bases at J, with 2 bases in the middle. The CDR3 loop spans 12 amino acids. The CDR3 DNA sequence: TGTGCCATCAGTGACGGCAATCAGCCCCAGCATTTT. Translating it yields CAISDGNQPQHF.

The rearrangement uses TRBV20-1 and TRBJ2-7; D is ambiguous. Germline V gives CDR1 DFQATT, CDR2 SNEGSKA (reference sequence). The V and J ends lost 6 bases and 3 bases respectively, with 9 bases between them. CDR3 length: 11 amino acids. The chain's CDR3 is CSATRDYEQYF. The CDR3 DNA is TGCAGTGCGACCCGAGACTACGAGCAGTACTTC.

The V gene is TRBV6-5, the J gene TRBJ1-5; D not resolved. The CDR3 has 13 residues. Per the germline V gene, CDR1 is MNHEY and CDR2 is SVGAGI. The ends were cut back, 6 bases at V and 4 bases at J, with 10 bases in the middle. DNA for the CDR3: TGTGCCAGCAGGGCGAGGAAGAATCAGCCCCAGCATTTT. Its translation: CASRARKNQPQHF.

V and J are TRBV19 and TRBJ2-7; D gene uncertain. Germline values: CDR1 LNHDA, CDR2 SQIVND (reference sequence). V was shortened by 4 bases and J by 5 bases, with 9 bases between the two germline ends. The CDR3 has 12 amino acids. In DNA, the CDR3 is TGTGCCAGTAGTAGCCGGACGGACGAGCAGTACTTC. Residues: CASSSRTDEQYF.

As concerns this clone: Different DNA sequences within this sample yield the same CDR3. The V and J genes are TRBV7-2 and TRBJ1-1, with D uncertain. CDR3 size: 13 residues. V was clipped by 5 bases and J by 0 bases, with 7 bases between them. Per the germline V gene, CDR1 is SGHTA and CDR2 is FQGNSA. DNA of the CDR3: TGTGCCAGCAGCCTCCGAATGAACACTGAAGCTTTCTTT. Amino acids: CASSLRMNTEAFF.

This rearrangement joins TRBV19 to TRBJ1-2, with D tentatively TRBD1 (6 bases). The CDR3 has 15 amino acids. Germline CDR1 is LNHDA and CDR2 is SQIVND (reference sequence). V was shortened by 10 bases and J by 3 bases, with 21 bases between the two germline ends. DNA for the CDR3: TGTGCCACCTATGGGGGGCAGGGGTTCGACTATGGCTACACCTTC. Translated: CATYGGQGFDYGYTF.

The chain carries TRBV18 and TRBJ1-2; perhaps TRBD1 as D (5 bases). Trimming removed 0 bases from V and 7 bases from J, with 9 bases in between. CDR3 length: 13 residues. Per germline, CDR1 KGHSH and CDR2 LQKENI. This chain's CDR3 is CASSPPRQTGYTF. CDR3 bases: TGTGCCAGCTCACCACCGCGACAGACTGGCTACACCTTC.